The T cell receptor beta chain under discussion was sequenced for a study of PD-L1 blockade in urothelial cancer. Whole-study context: Before enrollment, 0 to 3 chemotherapy regimens had been given to patients.

V lost 1 base to trimming and J lost 6 bases, with 7 bases between them. Germline values: CDR1 SGHAT, CDR2 FQNNGV. CDR3 length: 12 residues. Here immunoSEQ multiplex PCR was the method, and the copy in TCRdb shows in-frame clones only, minus some. The data show 50,000 or so clones, 75% to 90% seen once. Specified time point: peripheral blood 6 weeks after treatment start. This material consisted of PBMCs, taken around atezolizumab (anti-PD-L1) treatment. This sequence originates from a man aged 60-69 years with urothelial cancer. The J gene is TRBJ2-7, the V gene TRBV11-2; D unclear. The CDR3 protein is CASSLVSSEQYF. Written as DNA, the CDR3 is TGTGCCAGCAGCTTAGTAAGCTCCGAGCAGTACTTC. The variable domain in full, completed from reference TRBV11-2 and TRBJ2-7, reads EAGVAQSPRYKIIEKRQSVAFWCNPISGHATLYWYQQILGQGPKLLIQFQNNGVVDDSQLPKDRFSAERLKGVDSTLKIQPAKLEDSAVYLCASSLVSSEQYFGPGTRLTVT.